This TCR beta chain is drawn from a study of beta chain features in type 1 diabetes. The germline gives CDR1 SGHRS, CDR2 YFSETQ. The J segment lost 4 bases and the V segment lost 4 bases, leaving 8 bases of the junction unmatched. The CDR3 has 16 amino acids. One heparinised blood draw averaging around 120 mL was given by each donor. Isolation of CD4+ naive, central memory, regulatory and stem cell-like memory cells was achieved by sorting via CD45RO/CCR7/CD25/CD127/CD95/CD27. Findings and caveats of the study: Insertions were fewer and deletions more numerous at VDJ junctions in type 1 diabetes patients.

As to this clone: Its antigen is not identified.

What was sequenced were expressed TCRB transcripts, since all of the isolated RNA had been reverse transcribed. Method: immunoSEQ multiplex PCR; TCRdb's copy keeps in-frame clones and lacks some. The sample lists 500,000 to 700,000 clones; 15% were seen once. The chain employs TRBV5-1 and TRBJ2-2; 9 bases are shared with TRBD1. What was sequenced was naive CD4+ T cells from blood. The TCR originated in a man aged 18 to 30 in good health. The CDR3 nucleotides are TGCGCCAGCAGCCTGCCCGGGACAGGGTTCACCGGGGAGCTGTTTTTT. Protein: CASSLPGTGFTGELFF.